Below are 10 T cell receptor beta chains sequenced from a single sample in a study of blood T cell repertoires in COVID-19. Only in-frame clones appear in the TCRdb table, and some are missing; sequencing was by immunoSEQ multiplex PCR. The table has approximately 46,000 clones, roughly 73% seen once. The sample was peripheral blood. All receptors derive from an elderly man with acute or convalescent COVID-19.

The chain combines TRBV18 with TRBJ1-1, with 10 positions matching TRBD1. The J segment lost 5 bases and the V segment lost 6 bases, leaving 9 bases of the junction unmatched. The CDR3 is 15 amino acids. In germline, CDR1 is KGHSH, CDR2 LQKENI. Here the CDR3 DNA reads TGTGCCAGCTCCCAGAGCGGGACAGGGGTAACTGAAGCTTTCTTT. It codes for CASSQSGTGVTEAFF.

The CDR3 DNA sequence: TGTGCCAGCAGTTTCCTAACTAATTCACCCCTCCACTTT. It encodes CASSFLTNSPLHF. The chain couples TRBV28 to TRBJ1-6, with D uncertain. The V gene's germline CDR1 is MDHEN and CDR2 SYDVKM. The V and J ends lost 3 bases and 6 bases respectively, with 6 bases between them. The CDR3 length is 13 residues.

This clone was found a few times. The gene calls are TRBV19 and TRBJ2-3, with 14 bases lining up with TRBD2. Looked up from germline, CDR1 is LNHDA and CDR2 is SQIVND (reference sequence). J gave up 5 bases and V 5 bases, and 12 bases lay outside the gene matches. This CDR3 contains 18 residues. The CDR3 is CASSGLAGGRGAQDTQYF. CDR3 nucleotides: TGTGCCAGTAGTGGACTAGCGGGAGGTCGCGGGGCACAAGATACGCAGTATTTT.

This clone was picked up a small number of times. The CDR3 nucleotides are TGTGCCATCAGTGGGGGGACTAGCGGATCGAACACCGGGGAGCTGTTTTTT. Its translation: CAISGGTSGSNTGELFF. The chain combines TRBV10-3 with TRBJ2-2; TRBD2 agrees at 11 bases. Germline loops: CDR1 ENHRY, CDR2 SYGVKD. Losses at the gene ends were 4 bases for V and 0 bases for J; bases not matched to a gene: 4. This CDR3 contains 17 residues.

The J gene is TRBJ2-7, the V gene TRBV11-1, with TRBD2 as a possible D gene (6 bases). Germline V gene lookup returns CDR1 SGHAT and CDR2 FQDESV (reference sequence). CDR3 length: 14 residues. With 3 bases removed from V and 0 bases from J, the gap between germline ends came to 9 bases. The CDR3: CASSFYGSSYEQYF. The DNA of the CDR3 is TGTGCCAGCAGCTTTTACGGGAGCTCCTACGAGCAGTACTTC.

The rearrangement links TRBV6-5 to TRBJ1-1; 8 bases are shared with TRBD1. Per the germline V gene, CDR1 is MNHEY and CDR2 is SVGAGI. CDR3 length equals 12 residues. With 6 bases clipped from V and 11 bases from J, the junction kept 8 bases outside the gene matches. The CDR3 sequence: CASRHGRGLAFF. In DNA form, the CDR3 reads TGTGCCAGCAGACACGGCAGGGGGCTGGCTTTCTTT.

This sequence joins TRBV5-1 and TRBJ2-1, with 7 bases aligning to TRBD2. CDR3 length: 17 residues. Germline values: CDR1 SGHRS, CDR2 YFSETQ. The junction had 16 bases not matched to a gene; V was cut back by 7 bases and J by 3 bases. This CDR3 reads CASGPQGGLGFYNEQFF. CDR3 nucleotide sequence: TGCGCCAGCGGACCCCAGGGAGGGCTAGGCTTCTACAATGAGCAGTTCTTC.

V gene TRBV5-1 combines with J gene TRBJ1-1; D is unresolved. The germline CDR1 and CDR2 sequences are SGHRS and YFSETQ. The CDR3 has 14 amino acids. V was pared by 5 bases and J by 2 bases, with 13 bases between. CDR3 coding DNA: TGCGCCAGCAGGCGGGAGGGATCTAACACTGAAGCTTTCTTT. This codes for CASRREGSNTEAFF.

The chain carries TRBV6-5 and TRBJ1-5; D uncertain. CDR1 is MNHEY and CDR2 is SVGAGI in the germline V gene. The CDR3 consists of 12 residues. Trimming shortened V by 10 bases and J by 2 bases, and 9 bases separated the two germline ends. CDR3 loop: CATMEGNQPQHF. The CDR3 DNA reads TGTGCCACTATGGAGGGCAATCAGCCCCAGCATTTT.

This clone was observed many times. This sequence joins TRBV28 and TRBJ1-3; tentatively, D is TRBD1 (5 bases). The germline CDR1 and CDR2 sequences are MDHEN and SYDVKM. The V end lost 6 bases, the J end lost 0 bases, and 9 bases lay between the germline ends. The length of the CDR3 is 14 residues. This CDR3 is CASRVDSSGNTIYF. CDR3 bases: TGTGCCAGCAGGGTAGACAGCTCTGGAAACACCATATATTTT.